Detailed here is one TCR beta chain. The antigen it binds to is not known. Base qualities are not recorded, but no much larger clone differs from it by a single base. This entry is derived from a study of T cell changes during pregnancy in multiple sclerosis (dated by TCRdb to about 2019). Context from the whole study: The study looked at changes in the T cell repertoire across pregnancy in women with multiple sclerosis.

The germline V gene (reference sequence) yields LNHDA for CDR1 and SQIVND for CDR2. The junction shows trimming of 5 bases on V and 8 bases on J, and the gene matches do not reach 5 bases of it. The CDR3 numbers 14 residues from cysteine through phenylalanine. Just the 42-base CDR3 DNA is kept, in frame starting at base 1. Libraries were constructed by the immunoSEQ multiplex PCR assay. Not all clones reach the TCRdb copy of this immuneACCESS table, which keeps in-frame sequences only. Checked studies attribute under half of the gap to unresolved V genes and leave the rest unexplained. A total of tens of thousands of clones appear in this sample, just over 90% of them only once. 2.5% to 3% of the sample lies in the top ten.

This specimen was peripheral blood, taken in the second trimester of pregnancy. The chain is made from TRBV19 and TRBJ2-1, and TRBD2 matches 11 of the central bases. This receptor was identified in a female donor with multiple sclerosis, enrolled in a pregnancy study. The bases are TGTGCCAGTAGTTCTAGCGGGGGGAGGGATGAGCAGTTCTTC. It is translated as CASSSSGGRDEQFF.